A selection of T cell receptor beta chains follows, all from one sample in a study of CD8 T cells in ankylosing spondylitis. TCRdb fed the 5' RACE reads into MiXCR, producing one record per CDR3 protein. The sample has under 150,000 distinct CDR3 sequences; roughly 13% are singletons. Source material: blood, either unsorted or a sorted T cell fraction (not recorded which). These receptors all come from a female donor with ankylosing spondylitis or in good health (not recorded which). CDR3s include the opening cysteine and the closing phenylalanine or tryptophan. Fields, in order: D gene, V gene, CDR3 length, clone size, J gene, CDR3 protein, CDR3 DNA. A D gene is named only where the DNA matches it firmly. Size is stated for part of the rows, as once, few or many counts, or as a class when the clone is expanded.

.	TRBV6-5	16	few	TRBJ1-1	CASRTQFTVGGVEAFF	TGTGCCAGCAGAACCCAATTTACAGTGGGGGGGGTCGAAGCTTTCTTT
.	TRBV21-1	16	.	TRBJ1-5	CASSIPTGGNYQPQHF	TGTGCCAGCAGCATTCCTACAGGGGGCAACTATCAGCCCCAGCATTTT
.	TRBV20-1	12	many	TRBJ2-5	CSARPDGVTQYF	TGCAGTGCTAGACCCGACGGAGTGACCCAGTACTTC
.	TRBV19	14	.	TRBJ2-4	CASSQPALSEVQYF	TGTGCCAGTAGCCAACCGGCGCTCTCTGAGGTTCAGTACTTC
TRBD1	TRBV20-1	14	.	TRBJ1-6	CSASTGTENSPLHF	TGCAGTGCTTCAACCGGGACAGAAAATTCACCCCTCCACTTT
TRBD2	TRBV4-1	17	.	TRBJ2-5	CASSQGGWLAGGETQYF	TGCGCCAGCAGCCAAGGTGGTTGGCTAGCGGGAGGGGAGACCCAGTACTTC
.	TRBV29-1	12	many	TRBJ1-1	CSVSRANTEAFF	TGCAGCGTTTCCAGGGCCAACACTGAAGCTTTCTTT
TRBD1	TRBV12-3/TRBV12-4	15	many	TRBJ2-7	CASSFGQGGSGEQYF	TGTGCCAGCAGTTTCGGACAGGGTGGCTCGGGGGAGCAGTACTTC
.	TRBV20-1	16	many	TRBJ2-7	CSARDLKGLSSYEQYF	TGCAGTGCTAGAGATCTTAAGGGGTTGAGCTCCTACGAGCAGTACTTC
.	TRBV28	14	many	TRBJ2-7	CASSHRTRDAEQYF	TGTGCCAGCAGCCATAGAACCAGAGATGCCGAGCAGTACTTC
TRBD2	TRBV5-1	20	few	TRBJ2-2	CASSLAGTSGARRDTGELFF	TGCGCCAGCAGCTTGGCCGGTACTAGCGGGGCCCGCCGGGATACCGGGGAGCTGTTTTTT
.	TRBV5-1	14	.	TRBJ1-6	CASSSLGGLSPLHF	TGCGCCAGCAGCTCTCTGGGGGGTTTGTCACCCCTCCACTTT
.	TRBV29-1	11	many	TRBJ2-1	CSVEVYNEQFF	TGCAGCGTTGAGGTCTACAATGAGCAGTTCTTC
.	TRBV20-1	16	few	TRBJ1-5	CSAFPTQGGSNQPQHF	TGCAGTGCATTTCCGACCCAGGGCGGTAGCAATCAGCCCCAGCATTTT
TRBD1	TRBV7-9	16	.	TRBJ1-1	CASTEDRGKGNTEAFF	TGTGCCAGCACCGAAGACAGGGGCAAGGGGAACACTGAAGCTTTCTTT
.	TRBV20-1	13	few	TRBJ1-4	CSASRGVGEKLFF	TGCAGTGCTAGTCGGGGGGTGGGAGAAAAACTGTTTTTT
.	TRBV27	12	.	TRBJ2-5	CASRQNQETQYF	TGTGCCAGCCGTCAGAACCAAGAGACCCAGTACTTC
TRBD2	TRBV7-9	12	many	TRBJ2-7	CASSTTSSEQYF	TGTGCCAGCAGCACGACTAGCAGTGAGCAGTACTTC
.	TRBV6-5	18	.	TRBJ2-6	CASSYSGAGFSGANVLTF	TGTGCCAGCAGTTACTCAGGGGCAGGGTTCTCTGGGGCCAACGTCCTGACTTTC
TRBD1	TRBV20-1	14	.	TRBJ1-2	CSAAGGDSEYGYTF	TGCAGTGCCGCAGGGGGAGACAGCGAATATGGCTACACCTTC
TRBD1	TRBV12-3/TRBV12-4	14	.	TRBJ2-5	CASRHRDREETQYF	TGTGCCAGCAGACATCGGGACAGGGAAGAGACCCAGTACTTC
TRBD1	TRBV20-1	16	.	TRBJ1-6	CSARSGTGAYNSPLHF	TGCAGTGCTAGATCCGGGACAGGGGCCTATAATTCACCCCTCCACTTT
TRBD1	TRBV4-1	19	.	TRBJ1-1	CASSQALPGQGTMNTEAFF	TGCGCCAGCAGCCAAGCGTTGCCGGGACAGGGGACTATGAACACTGAAGCTTTCTTT
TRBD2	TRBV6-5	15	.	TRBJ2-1	CASSLPGLAGNEQFF	TGTGCCAGCAGTCTACCGGGACTAGCGGGGAATGAGCAGTTCTTC
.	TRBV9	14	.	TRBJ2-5	CASSPDVRQETQYF	TGTGCCAGCAGCCCGGACGTACGCCAAGAGACCCAGTACTTC
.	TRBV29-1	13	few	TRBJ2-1	CSVTRFVVAEQFF	TGCAGCGTTACTAGGTTCGTGGTGGCTGAGCAGTTCTTC
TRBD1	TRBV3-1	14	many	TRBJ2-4	CASSRRDRQNIQYF	TGTGCCAGCAGCCGTCGGGACAGACAAAACATTCAGTACTTC
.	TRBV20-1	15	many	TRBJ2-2	CSATGRNRNTGELFF	TGCAGTGCCACGGGCCGGAATAGGAACACCGGGGAGCTGTTTTTT
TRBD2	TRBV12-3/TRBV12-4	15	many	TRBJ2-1	CASTIAGGPRNEQFF	TGTGCCAGCACCATAGCGGGGGGGCCTAGGAATGAGCAGTTCTTC
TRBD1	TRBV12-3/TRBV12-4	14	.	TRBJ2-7	CASTRDRRFYEQYF	TGTGCCAGCACCAGGGACAGGCGTTTCTACGAGCAGTACTTC
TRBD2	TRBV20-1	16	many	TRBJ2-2	CSARDTRLADTGELFF	TGCAGTGCTAGAGATACCCGCCTAGCGGACACCGGGGAGCTGTTTTTT
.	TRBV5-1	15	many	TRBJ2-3	CASSLVSPITDTQYF	TGCGCCAGCAGCTTGGTATCGCCGATCACAGATACGCAGTATTTT
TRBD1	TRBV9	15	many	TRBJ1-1	CASSLTGTGGTEAFF	TGTGCCAGCAGCTTAACGGGGACAGGGGGCACTGAAGCTTTCTTT
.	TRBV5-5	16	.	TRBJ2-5	CASSPPTGWLQETQYF	TGTGCCAGCAGCCCTCCCACGGGCTGGCTACAAGAGACCCAGTACTTC
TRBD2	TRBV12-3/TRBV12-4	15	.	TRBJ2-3	CASSLRGDETDTLYF	TGTGCCAGCAGTTTGCGGGGGGACGAGACAGATACGCTGTATTTT
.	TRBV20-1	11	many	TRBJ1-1	CSARGGNEAFF	TGCAGTGCTAGAGGGGGTAATGAAGCTTTCTTT
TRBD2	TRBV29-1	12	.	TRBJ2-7	CSVSGSIYEQYF	TGCAGCGTGAGCGGGAGCATCTACGAGCAGTACTTC
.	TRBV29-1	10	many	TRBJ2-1	CSVVIDEQFF	TGCAGCGTTGTTATCGATGAGCAGTTCTTC
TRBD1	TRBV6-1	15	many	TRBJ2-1	CASSPGTGGYNEQFF	TGTGCCAGCAGTCCCGGGACAGGGGGGTACAATGAGCAGTTCTTC
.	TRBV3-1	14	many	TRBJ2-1	CASSGTGGFNEQFF	TGTGCCAGCAGTGGGACGGGGGGCTTCAATGAGCAGTTCTTC
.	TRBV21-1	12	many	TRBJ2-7	CAVRDRGPEQYF	TGTGCCGTACGGGACAGGGGGCCCGAGCAGTACTTC
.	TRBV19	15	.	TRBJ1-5	CASARDTYSNQPQHF	TGTGCCAGCGCCCGGGACACTTATAGCAATCAGCCCCAGCATTTT
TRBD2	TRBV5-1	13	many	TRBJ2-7	CASSAGGSAEQYF	TGCGCCAGCAGCGCGGGGGGATCAGCCGAGCAGTACTTC
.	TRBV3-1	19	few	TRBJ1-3	CASSQDRPDLNPSGNTIYF	TGTGCCAGCAGCCAAGATCGTCCAGATCTGAATCCCTCTGGAAACACCATATATTTT
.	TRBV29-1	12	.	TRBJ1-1	CSVVALGTEAFF	TGCAGCGTTGTCGCGTTGGGCACTGAAGCTTTCTTT
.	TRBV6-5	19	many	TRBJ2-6	CASSSFLGGGLSGANVLTF	TGTGCCAGCAGTTCTTTTCTGGGCGGGGGCCTCTCTGGGGCCAACGTCCTGACTTTC
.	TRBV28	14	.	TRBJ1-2	CASSPGQLAGGYTF	TGTGCCAGCAGCCCCGGACAGCTCGCGGGCGGCTACACCTTC
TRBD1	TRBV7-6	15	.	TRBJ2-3	CASSSLGQGADTQYF	TGTGCCAGCAGCTCGCTTGGACAGGGCGCAGATACGCAGTATTTT
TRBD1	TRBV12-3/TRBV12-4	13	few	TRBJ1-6	CASSSGTGGTLHF	TGTGCCAGCAGTTCCGGGACAGGGGGCACCCTCCACTTT
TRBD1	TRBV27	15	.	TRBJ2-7	CASSVGQGPWYEQYF	TGTGCCAGCAGCGTGGGACAGGGCCCCTGGTACGAGCAGTACTTC
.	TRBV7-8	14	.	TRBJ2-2	CASMVGGSTGELFF	TGTGCCAGCATGGTCGGGGGTAGCACCGGGGAGCTGTTTTTT
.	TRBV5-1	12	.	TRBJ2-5	CASRFTLGTQYF	TGCGCCAGCCGCTTTACGTTAGGGACCCAGTACTTC
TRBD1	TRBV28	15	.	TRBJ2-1	CASSPLSGTDNEQFF	TGTGCCAGCAGTCCACTCTCCGGGACAGACAATGAGCAGTTCTTC
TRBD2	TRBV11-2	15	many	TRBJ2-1	CASSLVLAGGNEQFF	TGTGCCAGCAGCTTAGTACTAGCGGGAGGCAATGAGCAGTTCTTC
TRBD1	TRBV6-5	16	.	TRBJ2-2	CASSYRTGPNTGELFF	TGTGCCAGCAGTTATCGGACAGGGCCGAACACCGGGGAGCTGTTTTTT
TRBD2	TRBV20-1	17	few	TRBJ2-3	CSARGSGRGGRTDTQYF	TGCAGTGCTAGAGGGTCGGGGCGGGGGGGCCGGACAGATACGCAGTATTTT